The 19 T cell receptor beta chains below were found in one sample sequenced in a study of shared clonotypes between healthy human individuals. Assay: immunoSEQ multiplex PCR; the TCRdb copy retains only in-frame clones and omits some. The data show roughly 2,000,000 clones, 85% to 95% seen once. The naive CD8 fraction comprised CD45RO-negative cells positively selected for CCR7 and excluded terminally differentiated effector memory CD45RA+ cells. Sample: naive CD8+ T cells from PBMCs. The receptors stem from a man aged 18 to 30 in good health. Some clones in this sample may be carry-over from other donors' samples.

V gene TRBV27 combines with J gene TRBJ2-4, with D possibly being TRBD1 (6 bases). V dropped 9 bases and J dropped 6 bases, with 15 bases sitting between them. The CDR3 runs 13 residues. Germline CDR1 is MNHEY and CDR2 is SMNVEV (reference sequence). The CDR3 coding sequence is TGTGCCAGTCAAACTCTAGGGGGAAACATTCAGTACTTC. This translates into CASQTLGGNIQYF.

J is TRBJ1-4 and V is TRBV27; a weak D match, TRBD1 (6 bases). In germline, CDR1 is MNHEY, CDR2 SMNVEV (reference sequence). CDR3 length: 15 residues. V was shortened by 6 bases and J by 0 bases, with 11 bases between the two germline ends. CDR3 sequence (DNA): TGTGCCAGCAGGATGGACAGTGCAACTAATGAAAAACTGTTTTTT. This sequence encodes CASRMDSATNEKLFF. The full variable domain, its missing parts supplied by reference TRBV27 and TRBJ1-4, is EAQVTQNPRYLITVTGKKLTVTCSQNMNHEYMSWYRQDPGLGLRQIYYSMNVEVTDKGDVPEGYKVSRKEKRNFPLILESPSPNQTSLYFCASRMDSATNEKLFFGSGTQLSVL.

This chain uses TRBV19 with TRBJ2-2; no clear D. The CDR3 runs to 17 residues. Trimming removed 7 bases at V and 3 bases at J, with 21 bases between. From germline, CDR1 is LNHDA and CDR2 SQIVND (reference sequence). For the CDR3, the DNA is TGTGCCAGTACCCGTACGTTGGGTCCCTTGGACACCGGGGAGCTGTTTTTT. It is translated as CASTRTLGPLDTGELFF.

CDR3 coding DNA: TGTGCCAGCAGCGTAGGGACGTTGGACTACGAGCAGTACTTC. Translating gives CASSVGTLDYEQYF. The chain carries TRBV9 and TRBJ2-7; D is unclear. V was trimmed by 0 bases and J by 3 bases, leaving 10 bases between them. The germline gives CDR1 SGDLS, CDR2 YYNGEE. CDR3 length equals 14 residues.

V gene TRBV30 combines with J gene TRBJ2-7; no clear D gene. V lost 1 base and J lost 4, with 11 bases in between. The CDR3 has 13 amino acids. The germline V gene has CDR1 GTSNPN and CDR2 SVGIG (reference sequence). CDR3 nucleotide sequence: TGTGCCTGGAGTGCATTCACCGGATACGAGCAGTACTTC. This sequence encodes CAWSAFTGYEQYF.

This chain uses TRBV7-8 with TRBJ2-6, with D perhaps TRBD1 or TRBD2 (5 bases each). Trimming took off 5 bases at V and 2 bases at J, with 13 bases between the two ends. The germline V gene encodes CDR1 SGHVS and CDR2 FQNEAQ. The length of the CDR3 is 16 residues. The CDR3 loop is CASSPELGAGANVLTF. As DNA, the CDR3 is TGTGCCAGCAGCCCTGAGTTGGGGGCTGGGGCCAACGTCCTGACTTTC.

V gene TRBV6-6 combines with J gene TRBJ2-5, with a possible D match to TRBD1 (6 bases). V lost 0 bases and J lost 5, with 10 bases in between. CDR3 length: 14 residues. Looked up from germline, CDR1 is MNHNY and CDR2 is SVGAGI (reference sequence). Here the CDR3 reads CASSYSTGKETQYF. The CDR3 coding sequence is TGTGCCAGCAGTTACTCTACAGGGAAGGAGACCCAGTACTTC.

The chain uses TRBV27 and TRBJ2-3; 11 bases match TRBD2. CDR1 and CDR2 from the germline V gene are MNHEY and SMNVEV (reference sequence). Germline trimming cut 8 bases from V and 0 bases from J; bases unmatched to any gene: 13. The CDR3 length is 18 residues. DNA of the CDR3: TGTGCCAGCTCCCGTCGTAGCGGGAGGGCCCCCAGCACAGATACGCAGTATTTT. Its protein product is CASSRRSGRAPSTDTQYF.

This chain joins TRBV7-9 and TRBJ1-1, with a possible D match to TRBD1 (5 bases). CDR3 length equals 17 residues. Trimming took off 1 base at V and 2 bases at J, with 17 bases between the two ends. Per germline, CDR1 SEHNR and CDR2 FQNEAQ (reference sequence). The CDR3, as DNA: TGTGCCAGCAGCTTAGAATTGAGGGCAGGGTCAAACACTGAAGCTTTCTTT. This codes for CASSLELRAGSNTEAFF.

J is TRBJ2-3 and V is TRBV9; 9 bases agree with TRBD2. The CDR3 runs 17 residues. Germline V gene data show CDR1 as SGDLS and CDR2 as YYNGEE. J lost 5 bases, V lost 4 bases, and 14 bases had no gene match. CDR3 bases: TGTGCCAGCAGCCCTCGTGTAGCGGGAGTGGTTGTAGATACGCAGTATTTT. Protein sequence: CASSPRVAGVVVDTQYF.

The chain carries TRBV11-2 and TRBJ2-2, with 14 bases fitting TRBD2. This CDR3 contains 17 residues. Trimming removed 4 bases from V and 6 bases from J; junction bases left unmatched: 7. Germline V lookup: CDR1 SGHAT, CDR2 FQNNGV. The CDR3 here is CASSSGLAGARSGELFF. The CDR3 DNA is TGTGCCAGCAGCTCGGGACTAGCGGGAGCACGTTCCGGGGAGCTGTTTTTT. Full variable domain (outside the CDR3, taken from reference TRBV11-2 and TRBJ2-2): EAGVAQSPRYKIIEKRQSVAFWCNPISGHATLYWYQQILGQGPKLLIQFQNNGVVDDSQLPKDRFSAERLKGVDSTLKIQPAKLEDSAVYLCASSSGLAGARSGELFFGEGSRLTVL.

The V and J genes are TRBV5-4 and TRBJ2-7; D is perhaps TRBD2 (6 bases). Between the trimmed V and J ends, which lost 4 bases and 0 bases, there was a span of 11 bases. Germline values: CDR1 SGHNT, CDR2 YYREEE (reference sequence). The CDR3 is made up of 14 amino acids. CDR3 loop: CASSLGSRSYEQYF. The CDR3 nucleotides read TGTGCCAGCAGCCTCGGGAGCCGCTCCTACGAGCAGTACTTC.

This chain uses TRBV5-1 with TRBJ2-2; D is unresolved. Trimming pared 5 bases from V and 3 bases from J, leaving 8 bases between. The CDR3 covers 13 residues. Germline values: CDR1 SGHRS, CDR2 YFSETQ. CDR3 sequence: CASRTAYTGELFF. The CDR3 nucleotides are TGCGCCAGCAGGACTGCATACACCGGGGAGCTGTTTTTT.

The gene calls are TRBV30 and TRBJ2-7, with 8 bases fitting TRBD1. This CDR3 is built from 13 residues. Germline loops: CDR1 GTSNPN, CDR2 SVGIG (reference sequence). The trim removed 4 bases at V and 5 bases at J, leaving 7 bases unmatched. CDR3 sequence: CAWTRTGLHEQYF. The CDR3 DNA reads as TGTGCCTGGACCCGGACAGGGCTCCACGAGCAGTACTTC. The complete variable domain, with remaining parts taken from reference TRBV30 and TRBJ2-7, reads SQTIHQWPATLVQPVGSPLSLECTVEGTSNPNLYWYRQAAGRGLQLLFYSVGIGQISSEVPQNLSASRPQDRQFILSSKKLLLSDSGFYLCAWTRTGLHEQYFGPGTRLTVT.

The chain has TRBV11-2 and TRBJ2-7, with D uncertain. CDR1 and CDR2 from the germline V gene are SGHAT and FQNNGV. The V end was cut by 1 base, the J end by 3 bases, with 10 bases between. The CDR3 covers 14 residues. The CDR3: CASSLGRSFYEQYF. The CDR3 region has the DNA TGTGCCAGCAGCTTAGGTCGCTCGTTCTACGAGCAGTACTTC.

The chain carries TRBV9 and TRBJ1-1, with TRBD1 matching 7 bases. The CDR3 is made up of 14 amino acids. In germline, CDR1 is SGDLS, CDR2 YYNGEE. Germline trimming cut 4 bases from V and 1 base from J; bases unmatched to any gene: 4. In nucleotides, the CDR3 is TGTGCCAGCAGCTCGCGGGACAGGAACACTGAAGCTTTCTTT. Amino acid sequence: CASSSRDRNTEAFF.

V and J are TRBV6-5 and TRBJ2-3; 8 positions agree with TRBD1. Germline V gene lookup returns CDR1 MNHEY and CDR2 SVGAGI. After removal of 6 bases from V and 4 bases from J, the junction contained 9 bases not matched to a gene. The CDR3 has 15 amino acids. CDR3 sequence (DNA): TGTGCCAGCAGCTCGGACAGGGCGCTGGCAGATACGCAGTATTTT. This translates into CASSSDRALADTQYF.

The CDR3 DNA reads as TGTGCCAGCAGCCATCTAGTCAATGAGCAGTTCTTC. Protein product: CASSHLVNEQFF. This chain joins TRBV14 and TRBJ2-1; D is unresolved. Looked up from germline, CDR1 is SGHDN and CDR2 is FVKESK. This CDR3 comprises 12 residues. The ends were cut back, 3 bases at V and 6 bases at J, with 6 bases in the middle.

The V gene is TRBV27, the J gene TRBJ2-1; TRBD2 matches at 8 bases. This CDR3 comprises 14 residues. V shed 5 bases, J shed 8 bases, and the junction held 8 bases outside the gene matches. Germline assignment: CDR1 MNHEY and CDR2 SMNVEV (reference sequence). DNA of the CDR3: TGTGCCAGCAGTCCTGGGGCGGGAGGCTATGAGCAGTTCTTC. It specifies CASSPGAGGYEQFF.